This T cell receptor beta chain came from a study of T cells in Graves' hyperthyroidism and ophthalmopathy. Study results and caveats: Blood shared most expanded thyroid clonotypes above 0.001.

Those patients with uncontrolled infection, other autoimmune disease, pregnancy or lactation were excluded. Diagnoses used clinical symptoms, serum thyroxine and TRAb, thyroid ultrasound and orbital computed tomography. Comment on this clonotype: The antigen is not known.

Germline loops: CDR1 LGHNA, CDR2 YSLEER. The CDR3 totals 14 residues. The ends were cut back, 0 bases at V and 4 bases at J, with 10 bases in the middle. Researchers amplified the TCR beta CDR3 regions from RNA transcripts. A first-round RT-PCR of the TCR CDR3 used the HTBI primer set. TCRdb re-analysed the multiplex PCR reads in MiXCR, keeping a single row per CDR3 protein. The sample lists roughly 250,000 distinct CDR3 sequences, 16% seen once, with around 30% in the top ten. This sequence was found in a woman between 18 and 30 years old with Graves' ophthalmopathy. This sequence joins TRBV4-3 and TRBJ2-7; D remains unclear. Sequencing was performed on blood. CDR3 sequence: CASSQDRRVYEQYF. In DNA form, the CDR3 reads TGCGCCAGCAGCCAAGATCGTCGGGTTTACGAGCAGTACTTC.